Below, 22 T cell receptor beta chains from the same sample are listed, as sequenced in a study of OX40 agonist ivuxolimab in advanced cancers. The library came from the immunoSEQ multiplex PCR assay. Held by TCRdb, this immuneACCESS table contains in-frame sequences only and omits some clones. Under half of the omission traces to an unresolved V gene where checked; the cause of the rest is unknown. This sample holds tens of thousands of clones; about 88% were observed only once. The ten top clones hold approximately 0.38% of the sample. This specimen was CD4+ or CD8+ T cells sorted from blood, taken in a trial of the OX40 agonist ivuxolimab. These receptors came from an adult with an advanced solid tumor such as melanoma, head and neck, liver or kidney cancer.

The chain is built from TRBV30 and TRBJ2-7; D not resolved. This CDR3 is built from 13 residues. CDR1 and CDR2 (germline): GTSNPN, SVGIG (reference sequence). Trimming left V 3 bases short and J 6 bases short, with 15 bases between. The CDR3 region has the DNA TGTGCCTGGAGACAGACTGGCCTAGGCGAGCAGTACTTC. Translating it yields CAWRQTGLGEQYF. Combining the CDR3 with reference TRBV30 and TRBJ2-7 gives the whole variable domain SQTIHQWPATLVQPVGSPLSLECTVEGTSNPNLYWYRQAAGRGLQLLFYSVGIGQISSEVPQNLSASRPQDRQFILSSKKLLLSDSGFYLCAWRQTGLGEQYFGPGTRLTVT.

The chain employs TRBV7-2 and TRBJ2-5; maybe TRBD1 (5 bases). Trimming shortened V by 2 bases and J by 5 bases, and 15 bases separated the two germline ends. Germline CDR1 SGHTA, CDR2 FQGNSA. The CDR3 extends over 15 amino acids. CDR3 region: CASSLLYQGRETQYF. In DNA form, the CDR3 reads TGTGCCAGCAGCTTATTATACCAGGGTCGTGAGACCCAGTACTTC.

To note about this clone: Germline and junction disagree at one end, which may indicate a read error. This specimen includes other DNA sequences encoding the same CDR3. The chain combines TRBV5-1 with TRBJ1-1; TRBD1 matches 8 bases. Germline CDR1 is SGHRS and CDR2 is YFSETQ. CDR3 length equals 15 residues. In nucleotides, the CDR3 is TGCGCCAGCAGCCAACGGACAGGGATGAATACTGAAGCTTTCTTT. It codes for CASSQRTGMNTEAFF.

This chain links TRBV27 with TRBJ1-4; D might be TRBD1 (5 bases). Germline assignment: CDR1 MNHEY and CDR2 SMNVEV (reference sequence). Trimming took 5 bases from V and 8 from J, leaving 12 bases between them. CDR3 length: 13 residues. In DNA, the CDR3 is TGTGCCAGCAGTGCAGGGTTAAGGGAAAAACTGTTTTTT. Translation: CASSAGLREKLFF.

The genes are TRBV5-1 and TRBJ2-1; 14 nucleotides match TRBD2. The CDR3 totals 17 residues. The germline gives CDR1 SGHRS, CDR2 YFSETQ. The junction had 9 bases not matched to a gene; V was cut back by 4 bases and J by 6 bases. The CDR3 nucleotides read TGCGCCAGCAGCGATGAGGGACTAGCGGGAGTACGCAATGAGCAGTTCTTC. Its protein is CASSDEGLAGVRNEQFF.

The gene calls are TRBV2 and TRBJ1-2; tentatively, D is TRBD1 (6 bases). Trimming pared 8 bases from V and 0 bases from J, leaving 19 bases between. The CDR3 has 16 residues. From germline, CDR1 is SNHLY and CDR2 FYNNEI. CDR3 residues: CASDEVGGRANYGYTF. The DNA for the CDR3 is TGTGCCAGCGACGAAGTAGGGGGTAGGGCTAACTATGGCTACACCTTC.

The V gene is TRBV5-7, the J gene TRBJ1-1; the D gene is possibly TRBD1 (6 bases). TRBV5-7 carries the ORF label, with uncertain function. The CDR3 totals 15 residues. V was trimmed by 0 bases and J by 7 bases, leaving 16 bases between them. The CDR3 spells CASSLGKTGLGEAFF. CDR3 coding DNA: TGTGCCAGCAGCTTGGGGAAGACAGGCTTGGGTGAAGCTTTCTTT.

This clone appeared a single time. The chain couples TRBV6-6 to TRBJ2-7, with TRBD1 matching over 10 bases. The CDR3 totals 14 residues. Germline V gene lookup returns CDR1 MNHNY and CDR2 SVGAGI (reference sequence). V shed 5 bases, J shed 2 bases, and the junction held 3 bases outside the gene matches. The CDR3 region has the DNA TGTGCCAGCAGTACCGGGACAGGGGCCTACGAGCAGTACTTC. This codes for CASSTGTGAYEQYF.

The rearrangement uses TRBV7-9 and TRBJ2-1; TRBD2 aligns across 7 bases. Germline-derived CDR1 and CDR2 are SEHNR and FQNEAQ (reference sequence). The CDR3 has 15 amino acids. Trimming removed 1 base from V and 5 bases from J; junction bases left unmatched: 5. CDR3: CASSLGTSTDNEQFF. The CDR3 nucleotides read TGTGCCAGCAGCTTAGGGACTAGTACGGACAATGAGCAGTTCTTC.

For the CDR3, the DNA is TGTGCCAGCAGCTCCGTGGGGGGCGCATCAGATACGCAGTATTTT. Its translation is CASSSVGGASDTQYF. V usage is TRBV5-4 and J usage is TRBJ2-3, with D perhaps matching TRBD1 or TRBD2 (6 bases each). The germline V gene has CDR1 SGHNT and CDR2 YYREEE (reference sequence). The CDR3 extends over 15 amino acids. Between the trimmed V and J ends, which lost 3 bases and 4 bases, there was a span of 15 bases.

V usage is TRBV10-3 and J usage is TRBJ2-2; D is perhaps TRBD1 (6 bases). Trimming took 8 bases from V and 2 from J, leaving 9 bases between them. This CDR3 comprises 13 residues. Germline V gene sequence: CDR1 ENHRY, CDR2 SYGVKD. The CDR3 spells CAIQGGNTGELFF. The CDR3 DNA follows: TGTGCCATCCAAGGGGGAAACACCGGGGAGCTGTTTTTT.

The rearrangement joins TRBV2 to TRBJ1-2; D uncertain. Trimming removed 6 bases from V and 3 bases from J, with 17 bases in between. Germline V gene sequence: CDR1 SNHLY, CDR2 FYNNEI. The CDR3 runs 15 residues. This chain's CDR3 is CASRDRGVWDYGYTF. DNA of the CDR3: TGTGCCAGCAGAGACCGGGGAGTTTGGGACTATGGCTACACCTTC.

This clone is labeled medium-sized. The chain joins TRBV30 to TRBJ1-3, with 9 positions matching TRBD1. CDR1 and CDR2 from the germline V gene are GTSNPN and SVGIG (reference sequence). This CDR3 contains 15 residues. With 3 bases clipped from V and 4 bases from J, the junction kept 7 bases outside the gene matches. The CDR3 sequence is CAWRGQGVGGNTIYF. The DNA for the CDR3 is TGTGCCTGGAGGGGACAGGGTGTAGGGGGAAACACCATATATTTT.

V gene TRBV19 combines with J gene TRBJ1-2; the match to TRBD1 covers 7 bases. Germline V gene sequence: CDR1 LNHDA, CDR2 SQIVND (reference sequence). This CDR3 spans 14 amino acids. Trimming removed 7 bases from V and 7 bases from J; junction bases left unmatched: 12. CDR3 DNA sequence: TGTGCCAGTATGGTCACAGGGGTTTTCTCTGGCTACACCTTC. It encodes CASMVTGVFSGYTF.

V gene TRBV9 combines with J gene TRBJ2-5, with 9 bases lining up with TRBD2. CDR1 and CDR2 (germline): SGDLS, YYNGEE. The CDR3 has 16 amino acids. The V gene end was trimmed by 0 bases and the J gene end by 5 bases; junction bases not matched to a gene: 8. The chain's CDR3 is CASSVDRSSGTETQYF. CDR3 coding DNA: TGTGCCAGCAGCGTAGATCGCTCTAGCGGGACGGAGACCCAGTACTTC.

The CDR3 DNA follows: TGTGCCAGCAGCTTAGGGGGCGGGCCCTACGAGCAGTACTTC. This encodes CASSLGGGPYEQYF. The chain combines TRBV11-2 with TRBJ2-7; D tentatively fits TRBD1 or TRBD2 (5 bases each). Germline CDR1 SGHAT, CDR2 FQNNGV. This CDR3 comprises 14 residues. V lost 1 base to trimming and J lost 2 bases, with 9 bases between them.

This chain joins TRBV7-2 and TRBJ2-3; the D gene is possibly TRBD2 (5 bases). From germline, CDR1 is SGHTA and CDR2 FQGNSA. This CDR3 is built from 14 residues. Deletions cut 1 base from V and 5 bases from J, with 10 bases between. DNA for the CDR3: TGTGCCAGCAGCTTAGGAGTGGAGGTAGATACGCAGTATTTT. Amino acids: CASSLGVEVDTQYF.

The genes are TRBV2 and TRBJ2-5, with 9 bases aligning to TRBD2. The CDR3 length is 18 residues. Trimming at V came to 5 bases and at J to 4 bases, leaving 17 bases not matched to a gene. Germline V gene lookup returns CDR1 SNHLY and CDR2 FYNNEI. Here the CDR3 DNA reads TGTGCCAGCAGTCCTCCCGTTGGGCGGGAGGGCGCTCGAGAGACCCAGTACTTC. The encoded protein is CASSPPVGREGARETQYF.

The chain carries TRBV18 and TRBJ2-5; the D is unclear. Trimming removed 0 bases at V and 5 bases at J, with 10 bases between. The CDR3 runs 14 residues. CDR1 KGHSH and CDR2 LQKENI come from the germline V gene. The CDR3 here is CASSPPSTRETQYF. As DNA, the CDR3 is TGTGCCAGCTCACCACCGTCTACGCGGGAGACCCAGTACTTC.

The chain carries TRBV27 and TRBJ2-1; D not certain. This CDR3 contains 13 residues. Germline assignment: CDR1 MNHEY and CDR2 SMNVEV (reference sequence). Trimming took 4 bases from V and 10 from J, leaving 14 bases between them. Here the CDR3 DNA reads TGTGCCAGCAGTTACGGTGCCAGTACGGAGCAGTTCTTC. Amino acid sequence: CASSYGASTEQFF.

V usage is TRBV18 and J usage is TRBJ2-1; D may be TRBD1 (6 bases). Germline CDR1 is KGHSH and CDR2 is LQKENI. V gave up 2 bases and J gave up 6 bases, with 8 bases separating them. This CDR3 contains 13 residues. CDR3 amino acids: CASSPDRLNEQFF. The CDR3, as DNA: TGTGCCAGCTCACCAGACAGGCTCAATGAGCAGTTCTTC.

V gene TRBV11-2 combines with J gene TRBJ1-4; D is ambiguous. Germline V gene lookup returns CDR1 SGHAT and CDR2 FQNNGV. The CDR3 has 16 amino acids. V lost 0 bases, J lost 0 bases, and 8 bases lay in between. The CDR3 reads CASSLDPYSTNEKLFF. CDR3 coding DNA: TGTGCCAGCAGCTTAGACCCATATTCAACTAATGAAAAACTGTTTTTT.